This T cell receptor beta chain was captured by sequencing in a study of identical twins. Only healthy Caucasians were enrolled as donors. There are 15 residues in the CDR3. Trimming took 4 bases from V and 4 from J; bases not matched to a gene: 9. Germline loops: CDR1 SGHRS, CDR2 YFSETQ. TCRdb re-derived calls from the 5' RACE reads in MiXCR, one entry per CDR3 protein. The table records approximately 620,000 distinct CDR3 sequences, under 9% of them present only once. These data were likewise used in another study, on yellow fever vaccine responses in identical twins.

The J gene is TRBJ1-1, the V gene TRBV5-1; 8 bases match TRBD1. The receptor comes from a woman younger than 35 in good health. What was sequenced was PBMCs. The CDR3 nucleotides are TGCGCCAGCAGCAACGGACAGGGATTAATCACTGAAGCTTTCTTT. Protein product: CASSNGQGLITEAFF.